The table lists the clone carrying this T cell receptor beta chain with a count of one. This entry belongs to a study of shared clonotypes between healthy human individuals. Background on the study: Donor composition was a couple of women and three men, aged 18 to 49. Donors had three CD4 naive, three CD4 memory, two CD8 naive and one CD8 memory plate apiece.

CDR1 and CDR2 (germline): WNHNN, SYGVQD (reference sequence). The CDR3 runs 16 residues. Trimming took 6 bases from V and 4 from J, leaving 20 bases between them. The donors were adults (healthy and HIV-negative) with no recent acute infections or vaccinations. The authors divided CD4+ cells into CD45RA+ naive and CD45RA-negative memory subsets. Only in-frame clones appear in the TCRdb table, and some are missing; sequencing was by immunoSEQ multiplex PCR. The table lists about 2.4 million clones, under 95% of them singletons, with about 0.34% in the top ten. Sequencing input: naive CD4+ T cells from PBMCs. Subset specified: CD45RA+ positively selected. The chain links TRBV10-1 to TRBJ2-3; D remains unclear. The source of this sequence is a man aged 18 to 29 in good health. Some clones in this sample may be carry-over from other donors' samples. The chain's CDR3 is CASSAGLPRSADTQYF. For the CDR3, the DNA is TGCGCCAGCAGCGCCGGGCTCCCAAGGTCCGCAGATACGCAGTATTTT.